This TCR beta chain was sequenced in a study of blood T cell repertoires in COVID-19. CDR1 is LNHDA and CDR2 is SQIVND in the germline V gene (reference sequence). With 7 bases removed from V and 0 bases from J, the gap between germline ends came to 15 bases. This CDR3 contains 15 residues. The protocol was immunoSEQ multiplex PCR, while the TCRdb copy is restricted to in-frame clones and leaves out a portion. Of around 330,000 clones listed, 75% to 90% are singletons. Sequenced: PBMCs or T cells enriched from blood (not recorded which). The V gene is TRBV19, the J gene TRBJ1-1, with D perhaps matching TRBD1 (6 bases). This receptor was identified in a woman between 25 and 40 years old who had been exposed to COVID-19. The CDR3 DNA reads TGTGCCAGTACCCTATCGACAGGTATGAACACTGAAGCTTTCTTT. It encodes CASTLSTGMNTEAFF.